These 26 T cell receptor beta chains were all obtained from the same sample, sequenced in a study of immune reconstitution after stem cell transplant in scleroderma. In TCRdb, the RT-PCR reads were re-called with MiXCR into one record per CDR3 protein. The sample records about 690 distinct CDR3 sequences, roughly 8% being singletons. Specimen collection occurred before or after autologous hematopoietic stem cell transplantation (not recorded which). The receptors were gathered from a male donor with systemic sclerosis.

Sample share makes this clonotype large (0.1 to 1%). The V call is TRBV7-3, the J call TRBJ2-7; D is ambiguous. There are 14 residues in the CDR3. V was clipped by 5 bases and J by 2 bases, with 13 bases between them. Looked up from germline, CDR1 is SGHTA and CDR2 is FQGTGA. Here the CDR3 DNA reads TGTGCCAGCAGCCGTTACTTAAACCCCTACGAGCAGTACTTC. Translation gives CASSRYLNPYEQYF.

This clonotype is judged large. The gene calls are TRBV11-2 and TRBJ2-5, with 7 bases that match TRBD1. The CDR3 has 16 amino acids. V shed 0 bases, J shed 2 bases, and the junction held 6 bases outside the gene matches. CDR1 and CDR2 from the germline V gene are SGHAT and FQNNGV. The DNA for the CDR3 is TGTGCCAGCAGCTTAGATTGGGACAGTAGGCAAGAGACCCAGTACTTC. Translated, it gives CASSLDWDSRQETQYF.

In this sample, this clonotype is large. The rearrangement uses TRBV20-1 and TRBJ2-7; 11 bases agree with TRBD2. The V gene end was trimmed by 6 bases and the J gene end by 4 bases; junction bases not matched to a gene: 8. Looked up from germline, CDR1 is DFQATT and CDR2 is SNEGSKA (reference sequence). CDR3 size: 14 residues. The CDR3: CSAQPSGGTYEQYF. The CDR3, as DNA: TGCAGTGCCCAGCCTAGCGGGGGGACTTACGAGCAGTACTTC.

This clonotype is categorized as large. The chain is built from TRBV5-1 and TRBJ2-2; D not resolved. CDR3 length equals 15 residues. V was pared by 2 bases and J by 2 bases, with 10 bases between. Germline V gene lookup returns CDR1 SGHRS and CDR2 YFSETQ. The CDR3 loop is CASSLTRANTGELFF. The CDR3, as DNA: TGCGCCAGCAGCTTAACTCGAGCCAACACCGGGGAGCTGTTTTTT.

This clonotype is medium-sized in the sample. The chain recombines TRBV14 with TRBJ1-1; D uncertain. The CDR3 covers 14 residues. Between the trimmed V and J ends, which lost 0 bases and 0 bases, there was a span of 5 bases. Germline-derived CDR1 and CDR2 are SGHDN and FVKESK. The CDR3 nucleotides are TGTGCCAGCAGCCAAGAGGAAATGAACACTGAAGCTTTCTTT. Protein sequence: CASSQEEMNTEAFF.

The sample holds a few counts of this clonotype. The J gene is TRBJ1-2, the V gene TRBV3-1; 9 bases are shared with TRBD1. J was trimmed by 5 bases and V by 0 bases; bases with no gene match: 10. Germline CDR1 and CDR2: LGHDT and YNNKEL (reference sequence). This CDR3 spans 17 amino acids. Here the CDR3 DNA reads TGTGCCAGCAGCCAAGACGCAAGCGGGGACAGGGTATATGGCTACACCTTC. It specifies CASSQDASGDRVYGYTF.

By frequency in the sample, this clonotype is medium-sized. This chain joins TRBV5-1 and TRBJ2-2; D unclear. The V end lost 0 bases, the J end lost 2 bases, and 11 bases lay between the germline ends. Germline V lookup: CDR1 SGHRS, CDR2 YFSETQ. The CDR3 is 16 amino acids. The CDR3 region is CASSLVQTSNTGELFF. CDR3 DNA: TGCGCCAGCAGCTTGGTACAGACCTCAAACACCGGGGAGCTGTTTTTT.

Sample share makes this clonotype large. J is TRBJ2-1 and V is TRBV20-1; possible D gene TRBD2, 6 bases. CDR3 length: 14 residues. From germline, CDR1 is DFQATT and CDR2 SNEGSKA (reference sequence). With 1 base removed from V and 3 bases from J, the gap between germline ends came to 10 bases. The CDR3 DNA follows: TGCAGTGCTAGAGCTGCGGGGATCTACAATGAGCAGTTCTTC. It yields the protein CSARAAGIYNEQFF.

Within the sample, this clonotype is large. The CDR3 region has the DNA TGTGCCATCAGTGAACCGCCCAGGGGCGAGGGCACTGAAGCTTTCTTT. It translates to CAISEPPRGEGTEAFF. V gene TRBV10-3 combines with J gene TRBJ1-1; D possibly corresponds to TRBD1 (6 bases). Germline CDR1 and CDR2: ENHRY and SYGVKD. The CDR3 spans 16 residues. V lost 3 bases and J 4 bases, leaving 18 bases between the germline ends.

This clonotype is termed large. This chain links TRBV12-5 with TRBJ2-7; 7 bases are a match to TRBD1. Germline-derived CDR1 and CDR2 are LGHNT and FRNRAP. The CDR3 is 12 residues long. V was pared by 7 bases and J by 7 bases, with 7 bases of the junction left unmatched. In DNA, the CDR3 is TGTGCTAGTGCTACAGGGGTAGGTGAGCAGTACTTC. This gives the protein CASATGVGEQYF.

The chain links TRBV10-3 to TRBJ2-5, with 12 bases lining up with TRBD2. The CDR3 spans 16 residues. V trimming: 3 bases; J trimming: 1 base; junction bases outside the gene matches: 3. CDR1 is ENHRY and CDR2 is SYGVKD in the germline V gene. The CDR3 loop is CAISDLAGGPQETQYF. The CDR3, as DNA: TGTGCCATCAGTGATCTAGCGGGAGGGCCCCAAGAGACCCAGTACTTC.

The DNA for the CDR3 is TGTGCCAGCAGCCCCCCCAGGGACAGCTACCTTAACTCCTACGAGCAGTACTTC. As protein: CASSPPRDSYLNSYEQYF. The rearrangement uses TRBV3-1 and TRBJ2-7, with 7 bases matching TRBD1. This CDR3 spans 18 amino acids. Trimming took 4 bases from V and 0 from J; bases not matched to a gene: 15. The germline CDR1 and CDR2 sequences are LGHDT and YNNKEL (reference sequence).

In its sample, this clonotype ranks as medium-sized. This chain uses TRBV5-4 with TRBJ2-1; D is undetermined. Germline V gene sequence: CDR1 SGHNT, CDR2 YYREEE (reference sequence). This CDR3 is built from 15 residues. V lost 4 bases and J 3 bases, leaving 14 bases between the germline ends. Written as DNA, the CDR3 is TGTGCCAGCAGCCCACGACCCGACGGCTACAATGAGCAGTTCTTC. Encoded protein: CASSPRPDGYNEQFF.

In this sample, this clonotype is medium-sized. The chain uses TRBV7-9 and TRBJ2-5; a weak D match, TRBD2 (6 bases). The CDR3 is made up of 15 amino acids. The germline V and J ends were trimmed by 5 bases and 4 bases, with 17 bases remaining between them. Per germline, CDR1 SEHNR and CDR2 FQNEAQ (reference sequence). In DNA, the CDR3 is TGTGCCAGCAGCCCCGAAGATGGGGGGTTAGAGACCCAGTACTTC. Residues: CASSPEDGGLETQYF.

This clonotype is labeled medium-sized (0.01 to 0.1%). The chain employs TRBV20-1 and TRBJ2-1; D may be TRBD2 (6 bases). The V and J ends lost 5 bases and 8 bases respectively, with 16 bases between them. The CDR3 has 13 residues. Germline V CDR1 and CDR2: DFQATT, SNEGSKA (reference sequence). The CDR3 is CSAPGLDFDEQFF. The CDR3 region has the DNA TGCAGTGCTCCGGGACTGGACTTCGATGAGCAGTTCTTC.

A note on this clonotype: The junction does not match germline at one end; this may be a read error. CDR3 region: CASSPRQGTQDTQYF. The CDR3 bases are TGTGCCAGCTCCCCACGGCAGGGGACCCAAGATACGCAGTATTTT. V usage is TRBV18 and J usage is TRBJ2-3; a weak D match, TRBD1 (6 bases). The CDR3 runs 15 residues. Germline CDR1 is KGHSH and CDR2 is LQKENI. The complete variable domain, with remaining parts taken from reference TRBV18 and TRBJ2-3, reads NAGVMQNPRHLVRRRGQEARLRCSPMKGHSHVYWYRQLPEEGLKFMVYLQKENIIDESGMPKERFSAEFPKEGPSILRIQQVVRGDSAAYFCASSPRQGTQDTQYFGPGTRLTVL.

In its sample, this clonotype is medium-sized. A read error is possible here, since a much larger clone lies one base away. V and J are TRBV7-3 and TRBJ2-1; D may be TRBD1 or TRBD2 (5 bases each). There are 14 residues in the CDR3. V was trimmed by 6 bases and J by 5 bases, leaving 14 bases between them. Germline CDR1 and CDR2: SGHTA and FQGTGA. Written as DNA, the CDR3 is TGTGCCAGCAGTTCCTCCCGGGGCAACAATGAGCAGTTCTTC. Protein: CASSSSRGNNEQFF.

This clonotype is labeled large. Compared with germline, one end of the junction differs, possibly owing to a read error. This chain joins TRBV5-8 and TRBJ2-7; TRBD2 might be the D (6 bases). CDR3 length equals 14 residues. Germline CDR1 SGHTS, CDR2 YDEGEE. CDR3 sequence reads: CASSLVGLPNEQYF. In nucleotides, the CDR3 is TGTGCCAGCAGTTTGGTGGGACTCCCCAACGAGCAGTACTTC.

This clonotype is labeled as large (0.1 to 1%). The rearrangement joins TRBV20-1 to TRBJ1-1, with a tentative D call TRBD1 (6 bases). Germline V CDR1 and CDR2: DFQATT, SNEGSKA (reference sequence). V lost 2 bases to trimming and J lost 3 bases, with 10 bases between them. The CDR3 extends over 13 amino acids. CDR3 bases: TGCAGTGCTAGACGGGGGGCCGACACTGAAGCTTTCTTT. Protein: CSARRGADTEAFF.

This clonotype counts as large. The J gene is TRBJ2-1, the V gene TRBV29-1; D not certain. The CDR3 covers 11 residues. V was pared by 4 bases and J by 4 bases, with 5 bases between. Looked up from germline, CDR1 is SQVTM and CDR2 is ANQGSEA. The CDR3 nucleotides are TGCAGCGTTGGATTTTACAATGAGCAGTTCTTC. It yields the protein CSVGFYNEQFF.

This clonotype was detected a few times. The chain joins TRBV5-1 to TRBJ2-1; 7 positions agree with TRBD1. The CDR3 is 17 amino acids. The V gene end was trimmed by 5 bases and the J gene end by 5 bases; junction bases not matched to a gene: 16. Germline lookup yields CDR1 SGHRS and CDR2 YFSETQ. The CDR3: CASSFFFRRTGDNEQFF. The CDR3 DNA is TGCGCCAGCAGTTTTTTTTTCCGCCGAACAGGGGACAATGAGCAGTTCTTC.

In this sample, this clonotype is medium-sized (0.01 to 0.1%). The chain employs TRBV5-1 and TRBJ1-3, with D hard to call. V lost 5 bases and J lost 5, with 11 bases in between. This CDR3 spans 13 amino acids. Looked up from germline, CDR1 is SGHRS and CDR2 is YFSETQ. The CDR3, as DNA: TGCGCCAGCAGGGAAACCGAGAGAAACACCATATATTTT. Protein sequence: CASRETERNTIYF. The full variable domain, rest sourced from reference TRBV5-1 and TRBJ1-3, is KAGVTQTPRYLIKTRGQQVTLSCSPISGHRSVSWYQQTPGQGLQFLFEYFSETQRNKGNFPGRFSGRQFSNSRSEMNVSTLELGDSALYLCASRETERNTIYFGEGSWLTVV.

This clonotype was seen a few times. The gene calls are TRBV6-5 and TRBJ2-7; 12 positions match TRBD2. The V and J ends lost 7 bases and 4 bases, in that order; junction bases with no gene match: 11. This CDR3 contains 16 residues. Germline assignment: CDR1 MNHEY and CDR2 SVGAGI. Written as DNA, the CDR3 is TGTGCCAGCAAGGGACTAGCGGGTACCACCGCTTACGAGCAGTACTTC. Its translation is CASKGLAGTTAYEQYF.

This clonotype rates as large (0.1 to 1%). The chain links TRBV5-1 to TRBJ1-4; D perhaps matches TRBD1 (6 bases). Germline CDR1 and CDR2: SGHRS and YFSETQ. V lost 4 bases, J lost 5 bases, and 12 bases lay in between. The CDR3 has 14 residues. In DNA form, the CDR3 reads TGCGCCAGCAGCCTACAGGGTCAAAATGAAAAACTGTTTTTT. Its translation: CASSLQGQNEKLFF.

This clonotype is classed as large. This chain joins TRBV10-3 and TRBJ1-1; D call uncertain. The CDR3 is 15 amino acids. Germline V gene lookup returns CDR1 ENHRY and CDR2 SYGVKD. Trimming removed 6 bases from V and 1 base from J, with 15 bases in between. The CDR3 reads CAIREESGRNTEAFF. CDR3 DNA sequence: TGTGCCATCAGGGAGGAAAGCGGGAGGAACACTGAAGCTTTCTTT.

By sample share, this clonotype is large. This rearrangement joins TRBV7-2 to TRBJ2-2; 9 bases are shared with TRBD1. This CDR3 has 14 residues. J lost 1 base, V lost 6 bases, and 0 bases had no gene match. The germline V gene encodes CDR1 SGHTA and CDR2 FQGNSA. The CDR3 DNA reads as TGTGCCAGCAGGGACAGGGGGAACACCGGGGAGCTGTTTTTT. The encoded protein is CASRDRGNTGELFF.